The 10 T cell receptor beta chains below all came from one sample that was sequenced in a study of cytomegalovirus exposure and HLA in healthy donors. PCR involved 60 Vbeta and 13 Jbeta primers. Here immunoSEQ multiplex PCR was the method, and the copy in TCRdb shows in-frame clones only, minus some. The sample shows some 190,000 clones, 77% of them seen only once. Sequenced material: PBMCs. The source of these receptors is a man aged 18 to 29 in good health and CMV-seronegative.

This clone was counted a few times. The rearrangement links TRBV5-6 to TRBJ1-3; D is undetermined. The CDR3 is 12 amino acids. Germline CDR1 is SGHDT and CDR2 is YYEEEE. V dropped 7 bases and J dropped 0 bases, with 5 bases sitting between them. The CDR3 DNA is TGTGCCAGCTGGAGCTCTGGAAACACCATATATTTT. It yields the protein CASWSSGNTIYF.

This chain joins TRBV7-2 and TRBJ2-1; TRBD2 matches at 15 bases. The CDR3 totals 16 residues. V was clipped by 5 bases and J by 7 bases; unmatched bases: 6. Germline V gives CDR1 SGHTA, CDR2 FQGNSA. CDR3 sequence reads: CASSAPGLAGGNEQFF. CDR3 DNA sequence: TGTGCCAGCAGCGCCCCTGGACTAGCGGGGGGGAATGAGCAGTTCTTC.

For the CDR3, the DNA is TGTGCCACCAGCAGAGACGGGACAGTTTCCCCCATATATTTT. Its protein product is CATSRDGTVSPIYF. This chain connects TRBV15 to TRBJ1-3, with 7 bases identical to TRBD1. V lost 0 bases to trimming and J lost 11 bases; unmatched junction nucleotides: 7. CDR3 length: 14 amino acids. Germline CDR1 LNHNV, CDR2 YYDKDF (reference sequence). Full variable domain (remainder filled in from reference TRBV15 and TRBJ1-3): DAMVIQNPRYQVTQFGKPVTLSCSQTLNHNVMYWYQQKSSQAPKLLFHYYDKDFNNEADTPDNFQSRRPNTSFCFLDIRSPGLGDTAMYLCATSRDGTVSPIYFGEGSWLTVV.

CDR3 region: CASTSPGGTDTQYF. As DNA, the CDR3 is TGTGCCAGCACCTCGCCGGGGGGCACAGATACGCAGTATTTT. The rearrangement links TRBV7-2 to TRBJ2-3; D is perhaps TRBD2 (6 bases). The CDR3 runs 14 residues. Between the trimmed V and J ends, which lost 7 bases and 1 base, there was a span of 12 bases. The V gene's germline CDR1 is SGHTA and CDR2 FQGNSA.

This chain links TRBV5-4 with TRBJ2-5; the match to TRBD1 covers 9 bases. There are 16 residues in the CDR3. With 2 bases clipped from V and 2 bases from J, the junction kept 7 bases outside the gene matches. From germline, CDR1 is SGHNT and CDR2 YYREEE (reference sequence). The CDR3 DNA follows: TGTGCCAGCAGCTTCAGGCTGGGACAGGGTCAAGAGACCCAGTACTTC. Its protein product is CASSFRLGQGQETQYF.

V and J are TRBV7-8 and TRBJ1-3, with 12 bases identical to TRBD1. V was pared by 2 bases and J by 0 bases, with 8 bases of the junction left unmatched. Germline V gene lookup returns CDR1 SGHVS and CDR2 FQNEAQ. The CDR3 spans 19 residues. Here the CDR3 DNA reads TGTGCCAGCAGCTTATTTGGGACAGGGGGCTTTGTCTCTGGAAACACCATATATTTT. As protein: CASSLFGTGGFVSGNTIYF. Complete variable domain (other parts from reference TRBV7-8 and TRBJ1-3): GAGVSQSPRYKVAKRGQDVALRCDPISGHVSLFWYQQALGQGPEFLTYFQNEAQLDKSGLPSDRFFAERPEGSVSTLKIQRTQQEDSAVYLCASSLFGTGGFVSGNTIYFGEGSWLTVV.

The chain carries TRBV29-1 and TRBJ2-3; 9 bases map to TRBD2. Germline CDR1 SQVTM, CDR2 ANQGSEA. J gave up 2 bases and V 6 bases, and 3 bases lay outside the gene matches. There are 13 residues in the CDR3. The CDR3, as DNA: TGCAGCGTAGGGACTAGCCCCACAGATACGCAGTATTTT. This codes for CSVGTSPTDTQYF.

The rearrangement links TRBV7-3 to TRBJ2-5; D gene ambiguous. CDR1 is SGHTA and CDR2 is FQGTGA in the germline V gene. With 5 bases removed from V and 4 bases from J, the gap between germline ends came to 14 bases. This CDR3 spans 14 amino acids. DNA of the CDR3: TGTGCCAGCAGCCTGACTTTTAGCAGAGAGACCCAGTACTTC. This sequence encodes CASSLTFSRETQYF.

The V and J genes are TRBV7-9 and TRBJ1-4, with D possibly matching TRBD1 (6 bases). The germline V gene encodes CDR1 SEHNR and CDR2 FQNEAQ (reference sequence). V lost 5 bases and J 5 bases, leaving 18 bases between the germline ends. CDR3 length: 16 amino acids. The CDR3 DNA reads as TGTGCCAGCAGCCTCACAGGGTACGGTCGAAATGAAAAACTGTTTTTT. It codes for CASSLTGYGRNEKLFF.

The V gene is TRBV27, the J gene TRBJ2-1; TRBD2 matches 11 bases. J was trimmed by 5 bases and V by 2 bases; bases with no gene match: 5. The germline gives CDR1 MNHEY, CDR2 SMNVEV (reference sequence). The CDR3 runs to 16 residues. CDR3 sequence: CASSLVGTSGDNEQFF. CDR3 sequence (DNA): TGTGCCAGCAGTTTAGTAGGGACTAGCGGTGACAATGAGCAGTTCTTC.